This TCR beta chain was found in a study of cytomegalovirus exposure and HLA in healthy donors. Whole-study findings and limits: TCR beta chains numbering more than 150 were designated cytomegalovirus-associated. As immune exposure information, only CMV serostatus was available. Earlier analysis looked at TCR beta V segments, and most were productive about 87% or about 30% of the time. It was assumed in the presence/absence analyses that sequencing depth was roughly uniform across donors.

This CDR3 contains 16 residues. A word on this clone: Its target is not known.

Amplification used 60 Vbeta primers and 13 Jbeta primers. Method: immunoSEQ multiplex PCR; TCRdb's copy keeps in-frame clones and lacks some. The sample contains 150,000 to 200,000 clones, about 80% of which appear only once. The sequenced material came from PBMCs. The source of this sequence is a man in his thirties or forties in good health and CMV-seronegative. J is TRBJ1-2 and V is TRBV1; the table's TRBD1 call for D was not verified on the DNA. TRBV1 is a documented pseudogene. For the CDR3, the DNA is TGCACCAGCAGATACAGGGGTTGGATCATAGCAGGAGGCTACACCTTC. It translates to CTSRYRGWIIAGGYTF.